Listed here is a single TCR beta chain. It lacks a known antigen. Base-call qualities are not available, and no considerably larger clone is one nucleotide away. Receptor libraries were prepared by the immunoSEQ multiplex PCR assay. Rearranged TCR beta chain sequences were amplified using the hsTCRB Kit according to the manufacturer's protocol. An Illumina MiSeq was used to sequence the TCRB libraries. As for the authors' bioinformatics: Demultiplexing, trimming and gene mapping were performed with the kit vendor's proprietary platform. TCRdb holds this immuneACCESS table with in-frame rearrangements only. Some clones are missing; in checked studies, unresolved V genes explain under half, and the rest has no known cause. V and J calls and clone size are as listed in that table; D and trimming were resolved from the DNA. This sample is represented by some 70,000 clones; roughly 84% of them were singletons. More than 10% of the sample is taken by the ten largest.

This specimen belongs to a study of a mutant IDH1 vaccine in newly diagnosed glioma (dated by TCRdb to about 2021). About the investigation overall: Patients received eight vaccinations in weeks 1, 3, 5, 7, 11, 15, 19 and 23, corresponding to visits V03 through V10. In the chemotherapy-containing groups, vaccination started alongside temozolomide cycles, whereas in patients who had radiotherapy alone it started 4-6 weeks after radiotherapy. Peripheral blood samples were drawn at six visits, namely V03 (baseline), V05, V07, V10, V12 and V13. Of the approximately 30 treated patients, approximately 62% were male and approximately 38% were female, and a mean age of roughly 41 years was recorded. Longitudinal TCRB deep sequencing was done for 25 to 30 treated patients, wherever samples were available for exploratory analyses. Before enrollment, most patients had been given radiochemotherapy with temozolomide as standard therapy, while the rest had received either radiotherapy alone or temozolomide alone.

Relative to germline, V is 4 bases shorter and J is 7 bases shorter, with 18 bases between their ends. Its CDR3 holds 15 amino acids, cysteine through phenylalanine. The only DNA kept is the CDR3, 45 bases in frame from the first base. Taken from the germline V gene (reference sequence), the CDR1 and CDR2 loops are SGHNT and YYREEE. Sample time point, as interpreted from the label and publication: week 23, last vaccination. A 20-mer mutant IDH1 peptide at 300 micrograms in Montanide made up each vaccine dose, which was injected subcutaneously together with topical imiquimod. The donors had newly diagnosed IDH1-mutant astrocytomas of WHO grade 3 or 4 that showed loss of nuclear ATRX. The samples were drawn from NOA16, a multicentre, single-arm, open-label phase I trial in Germany that tested a mutant IDH1 peptide vaccine in humans for the first time. The DNeasy Blood and Tissue Kit was used to extract genomic DNA from EDTA blood for TCRB sequencing.

Summary of the overall study and its limitations: PBMC samples for TCRB deep sequencing were selected based on availability. No apparent relationship was observed between pseudoprogression and alterations in the top peripheral T cell clonotypes detected by TCRB sequencing. Across multiple MHC alleles, vaccine-induced immune responses were seen in 85% to 95% of patients. According to the authors, sample limitations meant that analyses of patient blood samples could not be reproduced.

This chain joins TRBV5-4 to TRBJ2-1; matching of 6 bases hints at TRBD1 as the D gene. The sequencing here drew on PBMCs, taken from a glioma patient whose treatment included an IDH1 peptide vaccine. The sequence came from a man aged 18 to 29 with glioma. The CDR3 reads as follows: CASSGTGLLKNEQFF. The nucleotide sequence is TGTGCCAGCAGCGGAACAGGGTTATTGAAGAATGAGCAGTTCTTC.